The 14 T cell receptor beta chains below all came from one sample that was sequenced in a study of blood T cells in healthy people across ages. Primers used in a second PCR of about 7 to 11 cycles were a sample-barcoded 5' primer and a J-beta primer mix. TCRdb used MiXCR to reprocess the 5' RACE reads, holding one entry per CDR3 protein. The table has over 1,500,000 distinct CDR3 sequences, about 49% seen once. Material: blood. The origin of the receptors is a woman in her 40s in good health.

The chain employs TRBV9 and TRBJ2-3; D is ambiguous. There are 14 residues in the CDR3. Trimming pared 0 bases from V and 4 bases from J, leaving 9 bases between. Germline CDR1 SGDLS, CDR2 YYNGEE. CDR3: CASSVVAIADTQYF. DNA of the CDR3: TGTGCCAGCAGCGTAGTCGCGATTGCAGATACGCAGTATTTT.

The count of this clonotype is one. The genes are TRBV2 and TRBJ2-7, with a tentative D call TRBD2 (5 bases). Trimming stripped 6 bases from V and 7 bases from J, with 25 bases between. The CDR3 has 16 amino acids. Looked up from germline, CDR1 is SNHLY and CDR2 is FYNNEI. The CDR3 loop reads CASSAPGSVAAFEQYF. The DNA for the CDR3 is TGTGCCAGCAGCGCTCCGGGGTCGGTGGCTGCCTTTGAGCAGTACTTC.

The rearrangement joins TRBV7-2 to TRBJ2-5, with D unclear. CDR3 length: 13 amino acids. The germline gives CDR1 SGHTA, CDR2 FQGNSA. The ends were cut back, 6 bases at V and 1 base at J, with 9 bases in the middle. CDR3: CASRQSPQETQYF. The CDR3 DNA is TGTGCCAGCAGGCAGAGTCCCCAAGAGACCCAGTACTTC.

The V gene is TRBV4-3, the J gene TRBJ2-1; 13 positions match TRBD2. The CDR3 runs 19 residues. V was clipped by 4 bases and J by 7 bases; unmatched bases: 16. Per germline, CDR1 LGHNA and CDR2 YSLEER. The DNA for the CDR3 is TGCGCCAGCAGCCCTCTCATACTTCAGGGGACTAGCGGGGTAAATGAGCAGTTCTTC. This gives the protein CASSPLILQGTSGVNEQFF.

The chain has TRBV27 and TRBJ1-1; 10 nucleotides match TRBD1. Trimming took 0 bases from V and 0 from J; bases not matched to a gene: 4. This CDR3 is built from 17 residues. Germline-derived CDR1 and CDR2 are MNHEY and SMNVEV (reference sequence). CDR3 sequence reads: CASSLSTGGLMNTEAFF. The CDR3 nucleotides read TGTGCCAGCAGTTTATCGACAGGGGGCTTAATGAACACTGAAGCTTTCTTT.

This chain uses TRBV7-9 with TRBJ2-1; TRBD1 aligns across 8 bases. Trimming removed 4 bases from V and 9 bases from J; junction bases left unmatched: 14. Germline CDR1 and CDR2: SEHNR and FQNEAQ (reference sequence). The CDR3 covers 16 residues. As DNA, the CDR3 is TGTGCCAGCAGCTCTCGAGGACAGGGTTTTGCGGGTGAGCAGTTCTTC. The encoded protein is CASSSRGQGFAGEQFF.

The genes are TRBV6-1 and TRBJ2-7, with 9 bases aligning to TRBD1. CDR3 length equals 13 residues. V gave up 4 bases and J gave up 7 bases; unmatched junction bases: 5. Per germline, CDR1 MNHNS and CDR2 SASEGT. CDR3 bases: TGTGCCAGCAGTGCGGGACAGGGTCTAGAGCAGTACTTC. Its protein product is CASSAGQGLEQYF.

The J gene is TRBJ1-1, the V gene TRBV20-1; D unclear. The V end lost 2 bases, the J end lost 1 base, and 11 bases lay between the germline ends. Per germline, CDR1 DFQATT and CDR2 SNEGSKA (reference sequence). The CDR3 is 14 residues long. This CDR3 reads CSARREGTNTEAFF. Here the CDR3 DNA reads TGCAGTGCTAGAAGAGAGGGTACGAACACTGAAGCTTTCTTT.

This clonotype has a handful of counts. One junction end does not reproduce the germline sequence, and a read error may be involved. The V gene is TRBV20-1, the J gene TRBJ1-4, with 7 bases aligning to TRBD1. Per germline, CDR1 DFQATT and CDR2 SNEGSKA (reference sequence). This CDR3 is 14 amino acids long. CDR3: CSAREGAANEKLFF. The CDR3 nucleotides read TGCAGTGCGAGAGAGGGGGCTGCTAATGAAAAACTGTTTTTT.

This clonotype appeared a few times. The rearrangement uses TRBV5-5 and TRBJ2-5; 8 bases agree with TRBD2. The CDR3 consists of 15 residues. V lost 3 bases, J lost 0 bases, and 4 bases stayed unmatched. Germline CDR1 and CDR2: SGHKS and YYEKEE (reference sequence). As DNA, the CDR3 is TGTGCCAGCAGCTCCGGACTAGCTTACCAAGAGACCCAGTACTTC. Translating it yields CASSSGLAYQETQYF. The entire variable domain, with the rest obtained from reference TRBV5-5 and TRBJ2-5, is as follows: DAGVTQSPTHLIKTRGQQVTLRCSPISGHKSVSWYQQVLGQGPQFIFQYYEKEERGRGNFPDRFSARQFPNYSSELNVNALLLGDSALYLCASSSGLAYQETQYFGPGTRLLVL.

The chain joins TRBV7-8 to TRBJ2-6; TRBD1 matches at 11 bases. CDR3 length: 16 residues. The J segment lost 3 bases and the V segment lost 5 bases, leaving 3 bases of the junction unmatched. The germline V gene has CDR1 SGHVS and CDR2 FQNEAQ. CDR3 sequence reads: CASSRDRGGGANVLTF. The CDR3, as DNA: TGTGCCAGCAGCCGGGACAGGGGGGGTGGGGCCAACGTCCTGACTTTC.

The chain joins TRBV10-3 to TRBJ1-5; D gene unclear. With 0 bases removed from V and 0 bases from J, the gap between germline ends came to 9 bases. The CDR3 is 16 residues long. In germline, CDR1 is ENHRY, CDR2 SYGVKD. The chain's CDR3 is CAISESGRVSNQPQHF. The CDR3 nucleotides are TGTGCCATCAGTGAGTCGGGTCGAGTTAGCAATCAGCCCCAGCATTTT.

The chain's CDR3 is CASSLVLAGGLNTDTQYF. The CDR3, as DNA: TGCGCCAGCAGCTTGGTCCTAGCGGGGGGACTAAACACAGATACGCAGTATTTT. The rearrangement links TRBV5-1 to TRBJ2-3; 11 nucleotides match TRBD2. The CDR3 length is 18 residues. Germline CDR1 is SGHRS and CDR2 is YFSETQ. V gave up 0 bases and J gave up 2 bases; unmatched junction bases: 8.

This clonotype turned up a few times. The chain uses TRBV5-1 and TRBJ2-1; 7 nucleotides line up with TRBD2. With V trimmed by 0 bases and J by 7 bases, 4 bases remained unmatched. The CDR3 totals 14 residues. The germline V gene has CDR1 SGHRS and CDR2 YFSETQ. Written as DNA, the CDR3 is TGCGCCAGCAGCTTGGTGACTAGCCAGAATGAGCAGTTCTTC. It specifies CASSLVTSQNEQFF. The full variable domain, in which reference TRBV5-1 and TRBJ2-1 provide the parts outside the CDR3, is KAGVTQTPRYLIKTRGQQVTLSCSPISGHRSVSWYQQTPGQGLQFLFEYFSETQRNKGNFPGRFSGRQFSNSRSEMNVSTLELGDSALYLCASSLVTSQNEQFFGPGTRLTVL.